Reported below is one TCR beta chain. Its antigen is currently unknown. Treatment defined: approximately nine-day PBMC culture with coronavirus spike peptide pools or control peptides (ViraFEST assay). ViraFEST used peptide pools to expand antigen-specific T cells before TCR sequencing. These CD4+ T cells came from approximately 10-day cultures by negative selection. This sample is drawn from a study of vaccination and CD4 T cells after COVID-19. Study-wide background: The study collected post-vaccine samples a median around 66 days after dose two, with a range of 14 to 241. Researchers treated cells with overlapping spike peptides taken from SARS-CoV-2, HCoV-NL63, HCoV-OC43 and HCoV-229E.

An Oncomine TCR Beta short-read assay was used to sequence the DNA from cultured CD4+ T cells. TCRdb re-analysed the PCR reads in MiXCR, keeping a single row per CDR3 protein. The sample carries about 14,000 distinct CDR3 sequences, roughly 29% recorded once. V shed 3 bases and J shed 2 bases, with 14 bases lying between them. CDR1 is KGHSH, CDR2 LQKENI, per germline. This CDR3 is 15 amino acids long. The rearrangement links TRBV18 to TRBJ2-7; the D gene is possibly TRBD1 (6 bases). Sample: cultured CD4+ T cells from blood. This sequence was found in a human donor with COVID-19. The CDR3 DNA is TGTGCCAGCTCACCCCTGGGGACAAGTCCCTACGAGCAGTACTTC. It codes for CASSPLGTSPYEQYF.